Below, one T cell receptor beta chain is given with its context. Study processing details: For nucleated cells, counts were estimated from reference gene primer amplification. Sequencing was performed with immunoSEQ multiplex PCR; in TCRdb, only in-frame clones are kept and a portion is missing. V and J calls and clone size are those listed in that table; D and trimming were worked out from the DNA. The sample carries some 490,000 clones, about 85% recorded once. The sample comes from a study of blood T cell repertoires in COVID-19. Turning to the study itself: Specimens from acute and convalescent COVID-19 originated in the United States, Italy and Spain. In each case, the material was cDNA or gDNA derived from T cells, B-cell-depleted T cells, or PBMCs.

Cohort allocation depended upon clinical history that participants reported. This CDR3 region has 16 residues. The germline V gene encodes CDR1 KGHDR and CDR2 SFDVKD. Trimming took 4 bases from V and 0 from J, leaving 12 bases between them. The V and J genes are TRBV24-1 and TRBJ1-3; D not resolved. The TCR was taken from a woman in her sixties who had recovered from COVID-19. Sequenced sample: PBMCs or T cells enriched from blood (not recorded which). The CDR3 loop is CATSDPRDNSGNTIYF. CDR3 bases: TGTGCCACCAGTGACCCCCGAGACAACTCTGGAAACACCATATATTTT.